The TCR beta chain under discussion was sequenced for a study of CD8+CD57+ T cells in acquired aplastic anemia. Study as a whole: Sequencing produced an average of about 9.8 million reads per healthy donor for CD4+ cells. Study conclusions and caveats: Patients and controls were found to share 25 to 30 CD8+ CDR3 sequences.

TCR beta VDJ and CDR3 were profiled, and genomic DNA was the template. One entry per CDR3 protein, called by TCRdb with MiXCR from the reads. Of about 140,000 distinct CDR3 sequences listed, roughly two fifths are singletons. Germline-derived CDR1 and CDR2 are SGHRS and YFSETQ. V was shortened by 5 bases and J by 0 bases, with 20 bases between the two germline ends. The CDR3 extends over 17 amino acids. Note on this clonotype: Antigen specificity is unknown. A much larger clone sits a single nucleotide away, making a read error possible.

What was sequenced was sorted CD4+, CD8+, or CD8+CD57+ T cells (not recorded which) from PBMCs. This clonotype was sampled from a human donor in good health, serving as a control. V and J are TRBV5-1 and TRBJ1-1; D is uncertain. The CDR3 region has the DNA TGCGCCAGCAGTAGCGGAGGTCAAGGATACATGAACACTGAAGCTTTCTTT. Protein sequence: CASSSGGQGYMNTEAFF.